The clone carrying this T cell receptor (beta chain) appeared a few times. As yet, its antigen is unknown. The data were taken from a study of beta chain features in type 1 diabetes. Study outcomes and limitations: More deletions and fewer insertions at VDJ junctions were found in patients with type 1 diabetes. Shortening that was moderate but significant affected the TCRB CDR3s of Type 1 diabetes patients in all four CD4+ subsets.

Heparinised blood was drawn once per donor, averaging roughly 120 mL. As every portion of the isolated RNA was reverse transcribed, the sequencing read expressed TCRB transcripts. Using immunoSEQ multiplex PCR, the repertoire was profiled, and TCRdb retains in-frame clones only, with some absent. Of 160,000 or so clones in the sample, 8.5% to 10% were seen once. This CDR3 has 15 amino acids. The germline V gene has CDR1 MDHEN and CDR2 SYDVKM. V shed 6 bases and J 1 base; nucleotides not matched to a gene: 6. The receptor was isolated from a woman aged 25 to 39 with type 1 diabetes. Sequenced sample: central memory CD4+ T cells from blood. The genes are TRBV28 and TRBJ1-5; 7 bases agree with TRBD1. CDR3 region: CASSRRQGSNQPQHF. The CDR3, as DNA: TGTGCCAGCAGCCGCCGACAGGGAAGCAATCAGCCCCAGCATTTT. The variable domain in full, with the rest retrieved from reference TRBV28 and TRBJ1-5, is DVKVTQSSRYLVKRTGEKVFLECVQDMDHENMFWYRQDPGLGLRLIYFSYDVKMKEKGDIPEGYSVSREKKERFSLILESASTNQTSMYLCASSRRQGSNQPQHFGDGTRLSIL.